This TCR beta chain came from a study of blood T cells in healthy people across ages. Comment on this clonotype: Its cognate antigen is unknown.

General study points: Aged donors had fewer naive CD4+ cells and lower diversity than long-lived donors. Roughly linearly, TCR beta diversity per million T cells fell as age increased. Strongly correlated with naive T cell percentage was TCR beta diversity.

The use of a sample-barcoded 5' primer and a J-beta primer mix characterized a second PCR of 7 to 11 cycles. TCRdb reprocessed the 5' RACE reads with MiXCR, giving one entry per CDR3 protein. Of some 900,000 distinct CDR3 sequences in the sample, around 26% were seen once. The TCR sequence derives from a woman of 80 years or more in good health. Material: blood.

CDR3: CASSLGQGAREAQYF. The CDR3 region has the DNA TGCGCCAGCAGCCTAGGACAGGGGGCAAGAGAAGCCCAGTACTTC. The chain is built from TRBV5-1 and TRBJ2-5; TRBD1 matches at 11 bases. Germline V gene data show CDR1 as SGHRS and CDR2 as YFSETQ. J lost 9 bases, V lost 4 bases, and 11 bases had no gene match. The CDR3 runs to 15 residues.